This is a list of T cell receptor beta chains from one sample in a study of early T cells in non-severe SARS-CoV-2 infection. From the 5' RACE reads, TCRdb called clonotypes with MiXCR, one entry per CDR3 protein. The table shows roughly 56,000 distinct CDR3 sequences, with roughly a tenth occurring only once. Sequencing input: whole blood. Receptors originate from an adult who was a healthcare worker with PCR-confirmed SARS-CoV-2 infection or an uninfected control (not recorded which). Each CDR3 is given with its conserved first and last residue.

v_call cdr3_aa
TRBV18 CASSLQNTEAFF
TRBV2 CASSESQAEYNEQFF
TRBV30 CAWDRGITEAFF
TRBV12-3/TRBV12-4 CASRANSPLHF
TRBV13 CASGTGPATNEKLFF
TRBV2 CASSEWGGVYVDTQYF
TRBV24-1 CATGDAGISYNEQFF
TRBV10-2 CASSDGARANYGYTF
TRBV12-3/TRBV12-4 CASSRSGANVLTF
TRBV7-2 CASSFSGTVNTEAFF
TRBV20-1 CSAIAGPELLSSYNEQFF
TRBV5-4 CASSQTSGGITDTQYF
TRBV12-3/TRBV12-4 CASRLGLGIGNTIYF
TRBV19 CASSIGAQPQHF
TRBV29-1 CSLSRESDTQYF